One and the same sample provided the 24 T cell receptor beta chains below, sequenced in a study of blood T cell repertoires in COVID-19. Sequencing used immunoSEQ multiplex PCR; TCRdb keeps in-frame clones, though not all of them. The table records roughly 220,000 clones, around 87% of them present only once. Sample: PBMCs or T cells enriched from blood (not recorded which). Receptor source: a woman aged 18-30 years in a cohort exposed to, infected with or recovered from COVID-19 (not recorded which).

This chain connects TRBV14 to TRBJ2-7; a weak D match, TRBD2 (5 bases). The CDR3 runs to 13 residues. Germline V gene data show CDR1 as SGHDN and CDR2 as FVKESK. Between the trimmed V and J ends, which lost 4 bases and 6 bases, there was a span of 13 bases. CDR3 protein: CASSPLRAGEQYF. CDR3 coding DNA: TGTGCCAGCAGCCCCCTCCGCGCGGGCGAGCAGTACTTC.

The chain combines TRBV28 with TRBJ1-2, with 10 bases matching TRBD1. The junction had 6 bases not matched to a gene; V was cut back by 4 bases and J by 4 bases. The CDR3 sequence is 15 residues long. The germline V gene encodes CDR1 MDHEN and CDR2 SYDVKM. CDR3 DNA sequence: TGTGCCAGCAGTTCTCCGGGACAGGGGACCTATGGCTACACCTTC. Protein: CASSSPGQGTYGYTF.

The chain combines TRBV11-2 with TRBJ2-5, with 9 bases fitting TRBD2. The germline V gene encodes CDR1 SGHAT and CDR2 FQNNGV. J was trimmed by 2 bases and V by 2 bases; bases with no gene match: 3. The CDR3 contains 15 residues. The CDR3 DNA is TGTGCCAGCAGCTTAATAGCGGGGGAACAAGAGACCCAGTACTTC. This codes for CASSLIAGEQETQYF.

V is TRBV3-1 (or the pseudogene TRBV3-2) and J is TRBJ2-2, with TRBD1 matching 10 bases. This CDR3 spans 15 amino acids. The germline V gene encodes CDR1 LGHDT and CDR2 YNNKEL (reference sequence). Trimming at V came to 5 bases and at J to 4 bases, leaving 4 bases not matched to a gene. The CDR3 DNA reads TGTGCCAGCAGCTTCGGACAGGGGGTCACCGGGGAGCTGTTTTTT. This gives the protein CASSFGQGVTGELFF.

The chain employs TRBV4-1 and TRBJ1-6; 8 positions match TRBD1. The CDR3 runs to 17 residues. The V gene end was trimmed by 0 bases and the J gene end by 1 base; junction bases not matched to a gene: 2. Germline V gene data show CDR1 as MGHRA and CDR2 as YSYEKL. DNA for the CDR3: TGCGCCAGCAGCCAAGAAAACAGGGGGTCCTATAATTCACCCCTCCACTTT. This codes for CASSQENRGSYNSPLHF.

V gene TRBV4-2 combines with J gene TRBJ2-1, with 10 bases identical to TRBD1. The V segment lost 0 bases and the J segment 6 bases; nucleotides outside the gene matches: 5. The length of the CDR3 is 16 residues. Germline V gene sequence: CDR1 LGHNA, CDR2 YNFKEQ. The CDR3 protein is CASSQEAGQGVNEQFF. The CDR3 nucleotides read TGTGCCAGCAGCCAAGAAGCTGGACAGGGGGTCAATGAGCAGTTCTTC.

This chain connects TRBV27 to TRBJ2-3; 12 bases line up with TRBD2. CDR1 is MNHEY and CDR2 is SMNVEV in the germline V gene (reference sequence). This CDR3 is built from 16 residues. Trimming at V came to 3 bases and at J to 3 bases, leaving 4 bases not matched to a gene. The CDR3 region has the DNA TGTGCCAGCAGTTTGTTTACTAGCGGGGGGACAGATACGCAGTATTTT. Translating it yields CASSLFTSGGTDTQYF.

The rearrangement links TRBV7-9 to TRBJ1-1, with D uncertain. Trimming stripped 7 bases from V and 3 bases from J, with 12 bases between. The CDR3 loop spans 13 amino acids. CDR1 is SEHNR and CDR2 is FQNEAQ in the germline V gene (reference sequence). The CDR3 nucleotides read TGTGCCAGCAACCAGGTGCAAGACACTGAAGCTTTCTTT. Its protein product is CASNQVQDTEAFF.

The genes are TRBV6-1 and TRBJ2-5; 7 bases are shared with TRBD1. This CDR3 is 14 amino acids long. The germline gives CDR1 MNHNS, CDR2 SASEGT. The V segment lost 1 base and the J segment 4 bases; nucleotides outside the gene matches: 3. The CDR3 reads CASSEGAGGETQYF. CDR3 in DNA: TGTGCCAGCAGTGAAGGGGCAGGGGGAGAGACCCAGTACTTC.

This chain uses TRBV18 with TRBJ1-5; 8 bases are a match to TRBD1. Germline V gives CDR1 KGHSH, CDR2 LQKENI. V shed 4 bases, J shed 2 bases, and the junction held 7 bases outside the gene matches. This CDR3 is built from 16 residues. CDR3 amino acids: CASSREPDRGNQPQHF. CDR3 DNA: TGTGCCAGCTCACGCGAACCGGACAGGGGCAATCAGCCCCAGCATTTT.

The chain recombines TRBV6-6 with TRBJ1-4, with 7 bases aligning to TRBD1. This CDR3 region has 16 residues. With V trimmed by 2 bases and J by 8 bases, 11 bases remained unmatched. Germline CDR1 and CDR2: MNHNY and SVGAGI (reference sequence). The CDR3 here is CASSYIRRGLSEKLFF. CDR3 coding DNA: TGTGCCAGCAGTTACATCCGGAGGGGGCTGTCGGAAAAACTGTTTTTT.

This chain's CDR3 is CSVSTGGNYGYTF. The CDR3 coding sequence is TGCAGCGTTTCGACAGGGGGTAACTATGGCTACACCTTC. The chain couples TRBV29-1 to TRBJ1-2, with 9 bases matching TRBD1. The CDR3 has 13 residues. Trimming removed 5 bases from V and 1 base from J; junction bases left unmatched: 2. The germline gives CDR1 SQVTM, CDR2 ANQGSEA.

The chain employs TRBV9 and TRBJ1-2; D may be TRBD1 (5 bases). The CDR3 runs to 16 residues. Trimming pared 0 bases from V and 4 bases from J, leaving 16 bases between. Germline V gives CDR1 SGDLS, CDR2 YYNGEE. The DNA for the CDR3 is TGTGCCAGCAGCGTAGAAGGGGTCGGTGGGGCCTATGGCTACACCTTC. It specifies CASSVEGVGGAYGYTF.

CDR3 protein: CASSRTGEDGYTF. CDR3 nucleotide sequence: TGTGCCAGCTCGCGGACAGGGGAGGATGGCTACACCTTC. The chain links TRBV2 to TRBJ1-2; 9 positions agree with TRBD1. Per the germline V gene, CDR1 is SNHLY and CDR2 is FYNNEI. The V segment lost 8 bases and the J segment 6 bases; nucleotides outside the gene matches: 7. There are 13 residues in the CDR3.

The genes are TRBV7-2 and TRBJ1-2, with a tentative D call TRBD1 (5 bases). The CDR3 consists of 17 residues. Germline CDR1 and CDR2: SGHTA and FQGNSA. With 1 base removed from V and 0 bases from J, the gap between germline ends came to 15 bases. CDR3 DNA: TGTGCCAGCAGCTTAGTAGGGGTGGGGCCCTCTAACTATGGCTACACCTTC. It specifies CASSLVGVGPSNYGYTF.

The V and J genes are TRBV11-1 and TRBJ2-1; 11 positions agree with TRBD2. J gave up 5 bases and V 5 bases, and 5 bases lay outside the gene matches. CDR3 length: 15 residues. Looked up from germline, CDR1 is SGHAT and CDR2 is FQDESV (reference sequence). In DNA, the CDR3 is TGTGCCAGCAGCCCGACTAGCGGGACCAACAATGAGCAGTTCTTC. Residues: CASSPTSGTNNEQFF.

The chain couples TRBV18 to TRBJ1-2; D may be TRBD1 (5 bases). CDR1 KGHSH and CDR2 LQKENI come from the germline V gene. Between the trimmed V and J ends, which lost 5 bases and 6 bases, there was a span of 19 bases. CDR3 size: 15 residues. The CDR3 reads CASSISQVAEDGYTF. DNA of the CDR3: TGTGCCAGCTCAATATCACAGGTAGCGGAGGATGGCTACACCTTC.

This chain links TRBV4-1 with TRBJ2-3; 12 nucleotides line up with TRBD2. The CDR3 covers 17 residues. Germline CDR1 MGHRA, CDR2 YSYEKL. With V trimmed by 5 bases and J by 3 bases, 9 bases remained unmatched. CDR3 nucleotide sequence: TGCGCCAGCAGCTCCCGGACTAGCGGGGACGGTACAGATACGCAGTATTTT. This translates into CASSSRTSGDGTDTQYF.

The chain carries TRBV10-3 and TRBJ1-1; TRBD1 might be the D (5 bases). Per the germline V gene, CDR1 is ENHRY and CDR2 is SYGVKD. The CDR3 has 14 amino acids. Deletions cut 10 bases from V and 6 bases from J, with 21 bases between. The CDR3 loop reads CATGSGGGRAEAFF. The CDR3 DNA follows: TGTGCCACCGGATCCGGCGGGGGGAGGGCTGAAGCTTTCTTT.

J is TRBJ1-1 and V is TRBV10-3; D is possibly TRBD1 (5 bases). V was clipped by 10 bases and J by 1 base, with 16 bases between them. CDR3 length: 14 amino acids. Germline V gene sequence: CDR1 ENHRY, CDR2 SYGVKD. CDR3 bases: TGTGCCACGGTAAAGACAGATCGGAACACTGAAGCTTTCTTT. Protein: CATVKTDRNTEAFF.

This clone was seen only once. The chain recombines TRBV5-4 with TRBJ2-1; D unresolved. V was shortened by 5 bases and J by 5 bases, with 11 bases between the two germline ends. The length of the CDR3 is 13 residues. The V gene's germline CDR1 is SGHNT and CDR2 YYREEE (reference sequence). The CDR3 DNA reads TGTGCCAGCAGTGGGCAGCTCAACAATGAGCAGTTCTTC. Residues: CASSGQLNNEQFF. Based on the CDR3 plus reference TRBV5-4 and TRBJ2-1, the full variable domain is ETGVTQSPTHLIKTRGQQVTLRCSSQSGHNTVSWYQQALGQGPQFIFQYYREEENGRGNFPPRFSGLQFPNYSSELNVNALELDDSALYLCASSGQLNNEQFFGPGTRLTVL.

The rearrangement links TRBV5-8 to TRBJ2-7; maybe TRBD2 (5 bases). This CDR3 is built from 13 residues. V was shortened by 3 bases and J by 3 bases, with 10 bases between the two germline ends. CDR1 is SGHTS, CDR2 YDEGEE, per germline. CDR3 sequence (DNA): TGTGCCAGCAGCTCAGGACGGGACTACGAGCAGTACTTC. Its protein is CASSSGRDYEQYF.

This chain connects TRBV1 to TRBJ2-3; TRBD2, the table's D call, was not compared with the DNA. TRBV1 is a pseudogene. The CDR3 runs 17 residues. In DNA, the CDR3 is TGCACCAGCAGCCAAGTTAGCGGGGGGCCCGTATCAGATACGCAGTATTTT. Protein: CTSSQVSGGPVSDTQYF.

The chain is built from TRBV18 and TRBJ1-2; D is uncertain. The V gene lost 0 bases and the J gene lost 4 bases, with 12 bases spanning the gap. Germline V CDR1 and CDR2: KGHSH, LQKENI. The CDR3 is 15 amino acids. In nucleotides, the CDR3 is TGTGCCAGCTCACCACCGGTCCCCGAGGGCTATGGCTACACCTTC. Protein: CASSPPVPEGYGYTF.